This TCR beta chain is from a study of blood T cell repertoires in COVID-19. Study as a whole: Nucleic acid was either cDNA or gDNA, and it came from T cells, B-cell-depleted T cells, or PBMCs.

There are 15 residues in the CDR3. V lost 7 bases, J lost 6 bases, and 20 bases lay in between. Germline V lookup: CDR1 SGHVS, CDR2 FQNEAQ. Methods used by the authors: Quantification of nucleated cells was approximated via reference gene primer amplification. Clones were sequenced by immunoSEQ multiplex PCR, and TCRdb holds only the in-frame ones, with some missing. That table gives V, J and clone size, and the DNA gave D and trimming. This sample has roughly 160,000 clones, with more than 85% found just once. This clone was seen just once. Adults between roughly 18 and 90 years of age took part from about 24 US areas. Recovery meant two consecutive negative NP/OP PCR tests, professional clearance, or resolved symptoms.

The specimen was PBMCs or T cells enriched from blood (not recorded which). V gene TRBV7-8 combines with J gene TRBJ2-3; D may be TRBD2 (7 bases). The clonotype comes from a woman aged 50 to 60 who had recovered from COVID-19. The CDR3: CASTVQGGLWDTQYF. The CDR3 DNA reads TGTGCCAGCACCGTACAGGGAGGGCTGTGGGATACGCAGTATTTT.